This entry lists 15 T cell receptor beta chains sequenced from one sample in a study of T cells in Graves' hyperthyroidism and ophthalmopathy. Amplification targeted TCR beta CDR3 regions from RNA transcripts. The HTBI primer set served for first-round RT-PCR of the TCR CDR3. In TCRdb, the multiplex PCR reads were re-called with MiXCR into one record per CDR3 protein. The data hold approximately 400,000 distinct CDR3 sequences, with about 19% observed a single time. Input material: blood. These receptor sequences come from a woman under 30 with Graves' hyperthyroidism.

This clonotype showed up many times. V is TRBV28 and J is TRBJ1-2; maybe TRBD1 (6 bases). V was trimmed by 7 bases and J by 4 bases, leaving 16 bases between them. Germline CDR1 MDHEN, CDR2 SYDVKM. This CDR3 is built from 14 residues. DNA for the CDR3: TGTGCCAGCACTGAGACAGGCCCGGGCTATGGCTACACCTTC. It is translated as CASTETGPGYGYTF.

The sample holds a few counts of this clonotype. This chain joins TRBV12-3 or TRBV12-4 and TRBJ1-4, with TRBD1 matching over 7 bases. This CDR3 has 14 amino acids. V was clipped by 3 bases and J by 5 bases; unmatched bases: 3. The CDR3 DNA reads TGTGCCAGCAGTTTCTCAGGGGGAAATGAAAAACTGTTTTTT. Its protein is CASSFSGGNEKLFF.

Many counts were recorded for this clonotype. The gene calls are TRBV19 and TRBJ2-2, with D perhaps matching TRBD2 (5 bases). This CDR3 comprises 14 residues. Germline V gene lookup returns CDR1 LNHDA and CDR2 SQIVND (reference sequence). Between the trimmed V and J ends, which lost 0 bases and 6 bases, there was a span of 8 bases. The CDR3 DNA follows: TGTGCCAGTAGTATAGAACTAGATCCCGGGGAGCTGTTTTTT. It encodes CASSIELDPGELFF.

This clonotype was counted many times. The V call is TRBV6-1, the J call TRBJ1-5; unclear D gene. The ends were cut back, 7 bases at V and 0 bases at J, with 7 bases in the middle. Germline CDR1 reads MNHNS; CDR2 reads SASEGT. CDR3 size: 13 residues. In DNA form, the CDR3 reads TGTGCCAGCAATATATATAGCAATCAGCCCCAGCATTTT. Translation gives CASNIYSNQPQHF.

There are many counts of this clonotype. The V gene is TRBV7-9, the J gene TRBJ2-5; TRBD2 matches at 8 bases. The CDR3 spans 15 residues. Germline V gene sequence: CDR1 SEHNR, CDR2 FQNEAQ (reference sequence). With V trimmed by 5 bases and J by 5 bases, 10 bases remained unmatched. CDR3 amino acids: CASSPLPGLDETQYF. The CDR3 DNA sequence: TGTGCCAGCAGCCCGCTCCCGGGACTAGACGAGACCCAGTACTTC.

This clonotype was seen repeatedly, ten times or more. The V gene is TRBV18, the J gene TRBJ1-2; no definite D call. This CDR3 has 12 amino acids. Germline assignment: CDR1 KGHSH and CDR2 LQKENI. V shed 4 bases and J shed 7 bases, with 10 bases lying between them. CDR3 coding DNA: TGTGCCAGCTCACGCAAGGAGGGTGGCTACACCTTC. This gives the protein CASSRKEGGYTF.

This clonotype occurred many times. This chain uses TRBV9 with TRBJ1-1, with D perhaps matching TRBD1 (6 bases). V was pared by 2 bases and J by 4 bases, with 9 bases between. CDR3 length: 13 amino acids. CDR1 is SGDLS and CDR2 is YYNGEE in the germline V gene. CDR3: CASSVAQGTEAFF. CDR3 coding DNA: TGTGCCAGCAGCGTCGCACAGGGCACTGAAGCTTTCTTT.

This clonotype was observed many times. The J gene is TRBJ1-1, the V gene TRBV20-1, with D possibly matching TRBD1 (5 bases). Germline-derived CDR1 and CDR2 are DFQATT and SNEGSKA (reference sequence). Trimming removed 0 bases from V and 6 bases from J, with 14 bases in between. The CDR3 consists of 14 residues. This CDR3 is CSARDWGGHAEAFF. The CDR3 nucleotides are TGCAGTGCTAGAGATTGGGGGGGTCACGCTGAAGCTTTCTTT.

This clonotype was seen more than once but under ten times. CDR3 nucleotide sequence: TGCAGTGCTAGAGGGGGGGGACAGGGGGCGCTGAACACTGAAGCTTTCTTT. This encodes CSARGGGQGALNTEAFF. V is TRBV20-1 and J is TRBJ1-1; TRBD1 matches 12 bases. The CDR3 is made up of 17 amino acids. CDR1 DFQATT and CDR2 SNEGSKA come from the germline V gene (reference sequence). After removal of 1 base from V and 0 bases from J, the junction contained 6 bases not matched to a gene.

The gene calls are TRBV2 and TRBJ2-5; 8 nucleotides line up with TRBD1. With 4 bases clipped from V and 5 bases from J, the junction kept 6 bases outside the gene matches. Germline CDR1 reads SNHLY; CDR2 reads FYNNEI. The CDR3 runs 14 residues. The CDR3 sequence is CASSGTGNMETQYF. DNA of the CDR3: TGTGCCAGCAGTGGGACAGGGAATATGGAGACCCAGTACTTC.

This clonotype was counted ten times or more. The gene calls are TRBV12-3 or TRBV12-4 and TRBJ1-5; tentatively, D is TRBD1 (6 bases). V was clipped by 1 base and J by 6 bases, with 13 bases between them. This CDR3 region has 15 residues. DNA of the CDR3: TGTGCCAGCAGTTTAGACTACAGGGCGGGTCAGCCCCAGCATTTT. The encoded protein is CASSLDYRAGQPQHF.

There are many counts of this clonotype. This chain links TRBV6-4 with TRBJ2-6; no reliable D call. V gave up 5 bases and J gave up 0 bases, with 8 bases separating them. The CDR3 runs 15 residues. Germline CDR1 and CDR2: MRHNA and SNTAGT. The CDR3 reads CASSPDPSGANVLTF. For the CDR3, the DNA is TGTGCCAGCAGTCCTGACCCCTCTGGGGCCAACGTCCTGACTTTC.

In its sample, this clonotype was seen many times. The V and J genes are TRBV5-1 and TRBJ1-1; possibly TRBD1 for D (5 bases). This CDR3 comprises 16 residues. The germline V gene encodes CDR1 SGHRS and CDR2 YFSETQ. Trimming left V 0 bases short and J 3 bases short, with 15 bases between. CDR3 nucleotides: TGCGCCAGCAGCTTGGGGAGAGGGCTAGGGGACACTGAAGCTTTCTTT. It specifies CASSLGRGLGDTEAFF.

The chain employs TRBV18 and TRBJ1-1, with D unresolved. Germline V gene lookup returns CDR1 KGHSH and CDR2 LQKENI. The CDR3 loop spans 13 amino acids. Between the trimmed V and J ends, which lost 1 base and 3 bases, there was a span of 6 bases. DNA of the CDR3: TGTGCCAGCTCACCACGAAAGGACACTGAAGCTTTCTTT. It is translated as CASSPRKDTEAFF.

This clonotype was seen at least ten times. The chain is built from TRBV7-9 and TRBJ2-5; possibly TRBD1 or TRBD2 for D (5 bases each). Germline assignment: CDR1 SEHNR and CDR2 FQNEAQ (reference sequence). The CDR3 contains 15 residues. Trimming took off 4 bases at V and 0 bases at J, with 12 bases between the two ends. CDR3 nucleotide sequence: TGTGCCAGCAGCTGGGGGAAAGGGGACCAAGAGACCCAGTACTTC. Its protein is CASSWGKGDQETQYF.